Here is one TCR beta chain with its context. Its antigen is unidentified. Trimming stripped 1 base from V and 4 bases from J, with 10 bases between. Germline CDR1 reads SGHTA; CDR2 reads FQGTGA. The CDR3 is 14 residues long. TCRdb keeps only in-frame clones here, not all; method: immunoSEQ multiplex PCR. Of more than 60,000 clones listed, 87% were seen once; the top ten hold 18%. This sample is part of a study of T cell responses to AZD1222 COVID-19 vaccine. General study results and limits: Just a handful of people given AZD1222 tested seropositive at baseline. CD4 TCRs covered the whole spike, strongest at regions 160-218 and 743-854.

The chain carries TRBV7-3 and TRBJ2-5; D is perhaps TRBD1 or TRBD2 (5 bases each). The input for sequencing was peripheral blood, taken 28 days after the second AZD1222 dose. The TCR was taken from an adult who received the AZD1222 COVID-19 vaccine. CDR3 amino acids: CASSLSGQGETQYF. For the CDR3, the DNA is TGTGCCAGCAGCTTAAGCGGGCAGGGAGAGACCCAGTACTTC. The complete variable domain, with remaining parts taken from reference TRBV7-3 and TRBJ2-5, reads GAGVSQTPSNKVTEKGKYVELRCDPISGHTALYWYRQSLGQGPEFLIYFQGTGAADDSGLPNDRFFAVRPEGSVSTLKIQRTERGDSAVYLCASSLSGQGETQYFGPGTRLLVL.